This T cell receptor (beta chain) was profiled in a study of long-term antiretroviral therapy in people with HIV. Study background: The immediate-ART recommendation dates to 2015, and the earliest samples predate it by about a decade.

Trimming pared 7 bases from V and 4 bases from J, leaving 11 bases between. The CDR3 extends over 14 amino acids. Germline V CDR1 and CDR2: MNHEY, SVGAGI. A note on this clone: What it recognizes is unknown.

General study points: Older ART regimens were possibly in use when the blood was collected between about 2003 and 2018.

With survey level as its setting, the immunoSEQ assay was v3.0. Sequencing was intended to reach about 35,000-50,000 T-cell genomes per sample. Profiled with immunoSEQ multiplex PCR; TCRdb holds only in-frame clones, not every one. Here the sample spans about 20,000 clones, approximately 81% being singletons. The rearrangement joins TRBV6-5 to TRBJ2-6; TRBD2 might be the D (6 bases). Sequencing was performed on unsorted PBMCs, taken 0.3 years after starting antiretroviral therapy. The receptor comes from a woman in her forties or fifties with HIV. CDR3 DNA sequence: TGTGCCAGCACCGGGGGATCCGGGGCCAACGTCCTGACTTTC. Protein product: CASTGGSGANVLTF.